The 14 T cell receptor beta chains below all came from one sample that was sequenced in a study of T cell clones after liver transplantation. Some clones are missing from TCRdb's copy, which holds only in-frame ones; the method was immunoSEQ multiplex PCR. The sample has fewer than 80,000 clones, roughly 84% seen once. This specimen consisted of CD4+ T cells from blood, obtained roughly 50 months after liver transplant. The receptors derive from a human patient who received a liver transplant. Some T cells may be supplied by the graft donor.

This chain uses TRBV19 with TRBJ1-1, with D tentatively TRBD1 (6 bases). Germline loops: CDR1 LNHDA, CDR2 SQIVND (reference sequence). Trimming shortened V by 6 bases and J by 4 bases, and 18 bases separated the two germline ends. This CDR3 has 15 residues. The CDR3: CASSPLGGRGTEAFF. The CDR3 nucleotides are TGTGCCAGTAGCCCACTTGGGGGCCGGGGCACTGAAGCTTTCTTT. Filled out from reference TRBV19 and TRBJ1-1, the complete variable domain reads DGGITQSPKYLFRKEGQNVTLSCEQNLNHDAMYWYRQDPGQGLRLIYYSQIVNDFQKGDIAEGYSVSREKKESFPLTVTSAQKNPTAFYLCASSPLGGRGTEAFFGQGTRLTVV.

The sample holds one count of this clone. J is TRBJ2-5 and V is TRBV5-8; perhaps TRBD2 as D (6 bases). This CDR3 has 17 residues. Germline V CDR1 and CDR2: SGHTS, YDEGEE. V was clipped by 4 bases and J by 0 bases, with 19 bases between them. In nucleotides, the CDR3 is TGTGCCAGCAGCCAGGGACTCGAGCCGAAAAACCAAGAGACCCAGTACTTC. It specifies CASSQGLEPKNQETQYF.

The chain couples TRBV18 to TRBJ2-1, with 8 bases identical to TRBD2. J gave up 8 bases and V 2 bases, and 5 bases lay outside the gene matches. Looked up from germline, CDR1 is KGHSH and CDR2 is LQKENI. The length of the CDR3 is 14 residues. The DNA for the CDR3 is TGTGCCAGCTCACCATTGCTAGCGGGCTATGAGCAGTTCTTC. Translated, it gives CASSPLLAGYEQFF.

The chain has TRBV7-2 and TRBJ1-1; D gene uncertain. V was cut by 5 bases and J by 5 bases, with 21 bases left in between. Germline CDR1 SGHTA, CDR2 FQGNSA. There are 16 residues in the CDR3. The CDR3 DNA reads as TGTGCCAGCAGCGTCCGATTAATCGGGGATCTAACTGAAGCTTTCTTT. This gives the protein CASSVRLIGDLTEAFF.

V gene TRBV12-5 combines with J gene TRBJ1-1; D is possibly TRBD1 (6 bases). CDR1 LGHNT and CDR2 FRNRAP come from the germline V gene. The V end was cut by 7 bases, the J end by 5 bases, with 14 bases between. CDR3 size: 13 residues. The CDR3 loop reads CASADQGRTEAFF. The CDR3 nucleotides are TGTGCTAGTGCCGATCAGGGGAGGACTGAAGCTTTCTTT.

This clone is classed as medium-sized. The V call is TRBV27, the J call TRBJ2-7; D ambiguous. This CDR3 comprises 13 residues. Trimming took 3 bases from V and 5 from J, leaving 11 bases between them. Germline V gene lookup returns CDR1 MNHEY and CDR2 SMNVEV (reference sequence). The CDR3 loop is CASSFSPADEQYF. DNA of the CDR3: TGTGCCAGCAGTTTCTCCCCCGCCGACGAGCAGTACTTC.

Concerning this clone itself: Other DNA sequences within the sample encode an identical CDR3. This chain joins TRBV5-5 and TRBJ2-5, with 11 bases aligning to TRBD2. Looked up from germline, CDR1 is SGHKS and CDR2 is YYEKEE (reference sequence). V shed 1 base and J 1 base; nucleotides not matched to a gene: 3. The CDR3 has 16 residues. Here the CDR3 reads CASSLRLAGGQETQYF. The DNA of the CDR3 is TGTGCCAGCAGCTTGAGGCTAGCGGGGGGCCAAGAGACCCAGTACTTC.

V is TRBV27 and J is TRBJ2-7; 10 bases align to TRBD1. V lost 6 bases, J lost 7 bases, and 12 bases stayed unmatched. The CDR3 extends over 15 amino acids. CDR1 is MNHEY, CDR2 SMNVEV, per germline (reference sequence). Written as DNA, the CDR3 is TGTGCCAGCAGGAAGGGGGACAGGGGATCGAGGGAGCAGTACTTC. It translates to CASRKGDRGSREQYF.

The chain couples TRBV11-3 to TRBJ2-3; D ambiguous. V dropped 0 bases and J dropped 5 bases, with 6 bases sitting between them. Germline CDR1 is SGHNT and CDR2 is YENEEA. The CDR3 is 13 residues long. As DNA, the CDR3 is TGTGCCAGCAGCTTAGATCTAGGAGATACGCAGTATTTT. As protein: CASSLDLGDTQYF. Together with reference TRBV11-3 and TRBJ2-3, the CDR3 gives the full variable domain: EAGVVQSPRYKIIEKKQPVAFWCNPISGHNTLYWYLQNLGQGPELLIRYENEEAVDDSQLPKDRFSAERLKGVDSTLKIQPAELGDSAVYLCASSLDLGDTQYFGPGTRLTVL.

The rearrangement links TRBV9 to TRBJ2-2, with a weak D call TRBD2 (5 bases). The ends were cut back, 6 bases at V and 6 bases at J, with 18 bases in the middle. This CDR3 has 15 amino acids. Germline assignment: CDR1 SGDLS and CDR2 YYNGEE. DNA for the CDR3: TGTGCCAGCACCGGCTCCGGGGTTCGAGCCGGGGAGCTGTTTTTT. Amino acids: CASTGSGVRAGELFF.

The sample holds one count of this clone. The CDR3 loop reads CASSPVGPGGGTYEQYF. In DNA, the CDR3 is TGTGCCAGCTCACCCGTGGGTCCTGGGGGGGGCACGTACGAGCAGTACTTC. The gene calls are TRBV18 and TRBJ2-7; tentative D call: TRBD2 (7 bases). This CDR3 spans 17 amino acids. The germline V gene encodes CDR1 KGHSH and CDR2 LQKENI. The V and J ends lost 3 bases and 4 bases respectively, with 22 bases between them.

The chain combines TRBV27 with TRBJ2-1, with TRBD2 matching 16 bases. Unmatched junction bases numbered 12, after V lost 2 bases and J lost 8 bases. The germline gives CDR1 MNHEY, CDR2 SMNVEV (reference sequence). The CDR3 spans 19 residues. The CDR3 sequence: CASSLGGLAGGTSRYEQFF. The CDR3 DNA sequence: TGTGCCAGCAGTTTAGGGGGACTAGCGGGAGGGACCTCTAGGTATGAGCAGTTCTTC.

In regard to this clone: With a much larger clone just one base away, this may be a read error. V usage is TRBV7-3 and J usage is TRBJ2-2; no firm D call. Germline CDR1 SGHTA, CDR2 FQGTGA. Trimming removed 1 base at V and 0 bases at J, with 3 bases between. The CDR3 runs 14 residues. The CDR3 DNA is TGTGCCAGCAGCTTAATCCCGAACACCGGGGAGCTGTTTTTT. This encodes CASSLIPNTGELFF.

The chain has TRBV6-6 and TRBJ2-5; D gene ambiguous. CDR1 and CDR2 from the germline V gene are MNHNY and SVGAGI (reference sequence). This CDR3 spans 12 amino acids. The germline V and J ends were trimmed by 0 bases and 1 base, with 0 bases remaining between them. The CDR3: CASSYSQETQYF. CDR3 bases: TGTGCCAGCAGTTACTCCCAAGAGACCCAGTACTTC.